The 29 T cell receptor beta chains listed next were all sequenced from one sample in a study of T cell responses to AZD1222 COVID-19 vaccine. Profiled with immunoSEQ multiplex PCR; TCRdb holds only in-frame clones, not every one. The sample yields approximately 200,000 clones, about 89% seen once. The specimen comprised peripheral blood, sampled 28 days after the second AZD1222 dose. The receptors shown here come from an adult who received the AZD1222 COVID-19 vaccine.

This clone is a singleton in its sample. The CDR3, as DNA: TGTGCCAGCAATTCCTACGGAGAATACGAGCAGTACTTC. This gives the protein CASNSYGEYEQYF. The chain combines TRBV6-5 with TRBJ2-7, with no clear D. Looked up from germline, CDR1 is MNHEY and CDR2 is SVGAGI. The CDR3 spans 13 residues. Trimming cost V 7 bases and J 4 bases, with 14 bases left between them.

This sequence joins TRBV4-1 and TRBJ2-7, with a tentative D call TRBD2 (5 bases). The V and J ends lost 6 bases and 7 bases respectively, with 13 bases between them. This CDR3 spans 12 amino acids. The germline gives CDR1 MGHRA, CDR2 YSYEKL. The CDR3 region has the DNA TGCGCCAGCAGGGCCCCCGGAGGAGAGCAGTACTTC. Translation: CASRAPGGEQYF.

The gene calls are TRBV28 and TRBJ1-2; D uncertain. There are 14 residues in the CDR3. Looked up from germline, CDR1 is MDHEN and CDR2 is SYDVKM. The V end was cut by 5 bases, the J end by 2 bases, with 12 bases between. The DNA for the CDR3 is TGTGCCAGCAGTCCCGGACTGCGGAACTATGGCTACACCTTC. As protein: CASSPGLRNYGYTF.

This chain links TRBV9 with TRBJ1-2; tentative D call: TRBD1 (5 bases). V was clipped by 3 bases and J by 0 bases, with 15 bases between them. CDR3 size: 16 residues. Per germline, CDR1 SGDLS and CDR2 YYNGEE. CDR3 residues: CASSARDGLANYGYTF. The DNA for the CDR3 is TGTGCCAGCAGCGCAAGGGACGGCTTAGCTAACTATGGCTACACCTTC.

V usage is TRBV28 and J usage is TRBJ1-5, with D unresolved. The germline V gene encodes CDR1 MDHEN and CDR2 SYDVKM. Deletions cut 2 bases from V and 2 bases from J, with 1 base between. This CDR3 has 12 residues. The CDR3 sequence: CASSLGNQPQHF. The CDR3 DNA reads TGTGCCAGCAGTTTAGGCAATCAGCCCCAGCATTTT.

This CDR3 reads CASSLSTGAVELFF. The CDR3 nucleotides are TGCGCCAGCAGCTTGTCGACCGGTGCCGTAGAACTGTTTTTT. The rearrangement uses TRBV5-1 and TRBJ1-4; D is undetermined. V was pared by 1 base and J by 12 bases, with 16 bases between. Germline CDR1 is SGHRS and CDR2 is YFSETQ. This CDR3 comprises 14 residues.

V is TRBV14 and J is TRBJ2-7; D not certain. Trimming took off 1 base at V and 2 bases at J, with 12 bases between the two ends. From germline, CDR1 is SGHDN and CDR2 FVKESK. This CDR3 comprises 15 residues. The DNA for the CDR3 is TGTGCCAGCAGCCAAGGGCCGGGTAAGGCCTACGAGCAGTACTTC. Translated: CASSQGPGKAYEQYF.

The chain is built from TRBV6-5 and TRBJ2-3; D remains ambiguous. Germline V lookup: CDR1 MNHEY, CDR2 SVGAGI. V gave up 8 bases and J gave up 0 bases, with 9 bases separating them. The CDR3 spans 13 residues. CDR3 region: CASVDRSTDTQYF. In nucleotides, the CDR3 is TGTGCCAGCGTTGATAGGAGCACAGATACGCAGTATTTT.

V and J are TRBV9 and TRBJ2-3, with D uncertain. This CDR3 has 14 amino acids. Germline CDR1 reads SGDLS; CDR2 reads YYNGEE. The germline V and J ends were trimmed by 0 bases and 2 bases, with 7 bases remaining between them. Here the CDR3 DNA reads TGTGCCAGCAGCGTAGCGGGTAACACAGATACGCAGTATTTT. This gives the protein CASSVAGNTDTQYF. Complete variable domain (other parts from reference TRBV9 and TRBJ2-3): DSGVTQTPKHLITATGQRVTLRCSPRSGDLSVYWYQQSLDQGLQFLIQYYNGEERAKGNILERFSAQQFPDLHSELNLSSLELGDSALYFCASSVAGNTDTQYFGPGTRLTVL.

The chain has TRBV28 and TRBJ1-5; 9 bases fit TRBD1. The CDR3 sequence is 14 residues long. V gave up 8 bases and J gave up 4 bases; unmatched junction bases: 6. Looked up from germline, CDR1 is MDHEN and CDR2 is SYDVKM. DNA for the CDR3: TGTGCCAGCCGCGACAGGGGGGGAAATCAGCCCCAGCATTTT. Translating gives CASRDRGGNQPQHF. Using reference TRBV28 and TRBJ1-5 for the parts outside the CDR3, the full variable domain is DVKVTQSSRYLVKRTGEKVFLECVQDMDHENMFWYRQDPGLGLRLIYFSYDVKMKEKGDIPEGYSVSREKKERFSLILESASTNQTSMYLCASRDRGGNQPQHFGDGTRLSIL.

In its sample, this clone was seen once. This rearrangement joins TRBV5-1 to TRBJ2-1; 10 bases agree with TRBD2. The CDR3 loop spans 15 amino acids. Germline trimming cut 3 bases from V and 8 bases from J; bases unmatched to any gene: 8. From germline, CDR1 is SGHRS and CDR2 YFSETQ. CDR3 region: CASSYGAGGPHEQFF. In DNA, the CDR3 is TGCGCCAGCAGCTACGGAGCGGGAGGGCCACATGAGCAGTTCTTC.

This clone was detected once. The chain combines TRBV28 with TRBJ2-3, with D tentatively TRBD1 or TRBD2 (5 bases each). V was pared by 4 bases and J by 6 bases, with 17 bases between. Germline assignment: CDR1 MDHEN and CDR2 SYDVKM. The CDR3 consists of 15 residues. Written as DNA, the CDR3 is TGTGCCAGCAGTTCACCGGGGCAGGCCGGGGATACGCAGTATTTT. The encoded protein is CASSSPGQAGDTQYF.

The rearrangement links TRBV6-2 or TRBV6-3 to TRBJ1-5; tentatively, D is TRBD1 (5 bases). CDR3 length equals 16 residues. The V and J ends lost 2 bases and 2 bases respectively, with 13 bases between them. Germline lookup yields CDR1 MNHEY and CDR2 SVGEGT. Here the CDR3 DNA reads TGTGCCAGCAGTTACGAGGGGTCGAGACGCAATCAGCCCCAGCATTTT. Amino acid sequence: CASSYEGSRRNQPQHF.

The chain links TRBV11-3 to TRBJ2-2, with 7 positions matching TRBD2. The germline CDR1 and CDR2 sequences are SGHNT and YENEEA. This CDR3 contains 14 residues. Trimming removed 5 bases from V and 6 bases from J; junction bases left unmatched: 6. The CDR3 DNA is TGTGCCAGCAGCCTTGCTAGCGGTGCCGGGGAGCTGTTTTTT. Residues: CASSLASGAGELFF. Drawing the rest from reference TRBV11-3 and TRBJ2-2, the complete variable domain is EAGVVQSPRYKIIEKKQPVAFWCNPISGHNTLYWYLQNLGQGPELLIRYENEEAVDDSQLPKDRFSAERLKGVDSTLKIQPAELGDSAVYLCASSLASGAGELFFGEGSRLTVL.

The CDR3 DNA sequence: TGCGCCAGCAGCTTGCGGGACAAAAAGCAGTACTTC. As protein: CASSLRDKKQYF. This chain uses TRBV5-1 with TRBJ2-7; D might be TRBD1 (6 bases). This CDR3 is built from 12 residues. V dropped 1 base and J dropped 8 bases, with 10 bases sitting between them. Germline CDR1 reads SGHRS; CDR2 reads YFSETQ.

This chain links TRBV7-8 with TRBJ2-7; 9 bases agree with TRBD2. V was clipped by 5 bases and J by 3 bases; unmatched bases: 14. This CDR3 is 17 amino acids long. The V gene's germline CDR1 is SGHVS and CDR2 FQNEAQ. The chain's CDR3 is CASSIYLSGRIGYEQYF. CDR3 DNA: TGTGCCAGCAGCATATACCTTAGCGGGAGAATTGGCTACGAGCAGTACTTC. The full variable domain, completed using reference TRBV7-8 and TRBJ2-7, is GAGVSQSPRYKVAKRGQDVALRCDPISGHVSLFWYQQALGQGPEFLTYFQNEAQLDKSGLPSDRFFAERPEGSVSTLKIQRTQQEDSAVYLCASSIYLSGRIGYEQYFGPGTRLTVT.

The rearrangement joins TRBV7-9 to TRBJ2-6; 9 bases map to TRBD1. The junction had 3 bases not matched to a gene; V was cut back by 4 bases and J by 2 bases. The CDR3 loop spans 16 amino acids. Germline V lookup: CDR1 SEHNR, CDR2 FQNEAQ (reference sequence). Here the CDR3 reads CASSWGDRAGANVLTF. The CDR3 bases are TGTGCCAGCAGCTGGGGGGACAGGGCTGGGGCCAACGTCCTGACTTTC.

This chain joins TRBV28 and TRBJ2-5; D call uncertain. Germline V lookup: CDR1 MDHEN, CDR2 SYDVKM. CDR3 length equals 11 residues. Trimming removed 3 bases from V and 4 bases from J, with 3 bases in between. The CDR3 DNA reads as TGTGCCAGCAGTTTCAGAGAGACCCAGTACTTC. Protein: CASSFRETQYF. Combining the CDR3 with reference TRBV28 and TRBJ2-5 gives the whole variable domain DVKVTQSSRYLVKRTGEKVFLECVQDMDHENMFWYRQDPGLGLRLIYFSYDVKMKEKGDIPEGYSVSREKKERFSLILESASTNQTSMYLCASSFRETQYFGPGTRLLVL.

The chain carries TRBV19 and TRBJ2-7; maybe TRBD1 (6 bases). The ends were cut back, 3 bases at V and 3 bases at J, with 15 bases in the middle. Germline V CDR1 and CDR2: LNHDA, SQIVND (reference sequence). The CDR3 has 15 residues. The DNA of the CDR3 is TGTGCCAGTAGTATTAAGACAGGCAAGAACTACGAGCAGTACTTC. It encodes CASSIKTGKNYEQYF.

This chain connects TRBV6-1 to TRBJ2-7; D remains unclear. The ends were cut back, 1 base at V and 0 bases at J, with 13 bases in the middle. CDR1 is MNHNS, CDR2 SASEGT, per germline. The CDR3 totals 16 residues. The CDR3 spells CASSEGPNLRSYEQYF. CDR3 DNA: TGTGCCAGCAGTGAAGGTCCCAATTTGCGCTCCTACGAGCAGTACTTC.

The J gene is TRBJ2-1, the V gene TRBV18, with TRBD2 identical over 11 bases. The ends lost 1 base at V and 3 bases at J; junction bases unmatched: 5. This CDR3 is built from 17 residues. Germline CDR1 KGHSH, CDR2 LQKENI. The CDR3 sequence is CASSPLEGLAGYNEQFF. CDR3 DNA sequence: TGTGCCAGCTCACCACTGGAAGGACTAGCGGGCTACAATGAGCAGTTCTTC.

The chain has TRBV25-1 and TRBJ2-3; D not certain. Trimming shortened V by 6 bases and J by 4 bases, and 8 bases separated the two germline ends. CDR1 MGHDK and CDR2 SYGVNS come from the germline V gene. This CDR3 contains 12 residues. CDR3: CASSISPDTQYF. The CDR3 DNA follows: TGTGCCAGCAGCATAAGCCCAGATACGCAGTATTTT. Combining the CDR3 with reference TRBV25-1 and TRBJ2-3 gives the whole variable domain EADIYQTPRYLVIGTGKKITLECSQTMGHDKMYWYQQDPGMELHLIHYSYGVNSTEKGDLSSESTVSRIRTEHFPLTLESARPSHTSQYLCASSISPDTQYFGPGTRLTVL.

V is TRBV4-2 and J is TRBJ1-2, with TRBD1 matching over 7 bases. The CDR3 covers 15 residues. The ends lost 2 bases at V and 5 bases at J; junction bases unmatched: 8. Looked up from germline, CDR1 is LGHNA and CDR2 is YNFKEQ. The DNA of the CDR3 is TGTGCCAGCAGCCAACCCGGAGGGGGCGGGTATGGCTACACCTTC. It codes for CASSQPGGGGYGYTF.

The CDR3 region is CSVERRPGVYNEQFF. In DNA, the CDR3 is TGCAGCGTTGAAAGGAGACCGGGAGTGTACAATGAGCAGTTCTTC. The chain couples TRBV29-1 to TRBJ2-1, with a possible D match to TRBD2 (6 bases). Germline CDR1 is SQVTM and CDR2 is ANQGSEA. With 2 bases removed from V and 4 bases from J, the gap between germline ends came to 15 bases. CDR3 length: 15 residues.

The chain links TRBV7-3 to TRBJ2-1, with 15 bases identical to TRBD2. The CDR3 contains 16 residues. Losses at the gene ends were 5 bases for V and 13 bases for J; bases not matched to a gene: 12. Per the germline V gene, CDR1 is SGHTA and CDR2 is FQGTGA. The CDR3, as DNA: TGTGCCAGCAGCCCGGCCGGGACTAGCGGGAGGTCCTCTCAGTTCTTC. Translating gives CASSPAGTSGRSSQFF.

The V gene is TRBV19, the J gene TRBJ2-1; 11 bases align to TRBD2. Trimming removed 7 bases from V and 2 bases from J; junction bases left unmatched: 7. The germline V gene encodes CDR1 LNHDA and CDR2 SQIVND (reference sequence). This CDR3 has 16 residues. The CDR3 spells CASKGTSGRTYNEQFF. The CDR3, as DNA: TGTGCCAGTAAGGGAACTAGCGGGAGAACCTACAATGAGCAGTTCTTC.

This clone was seen just once. This chain links TRBV24-1 with TRBJ1-5; possible D gene TRBD1, 6 bases. Germline CDR1 is KGHDR and CDR2 is SFDVKD. The length of the CDR3 is 16 residues. Trimming removed 4 bases from V and 3 bases from J, with 15 bases in between. CDR3 coding DNA: TGTGCCACCAGTGACCCCGGAACAGGGTTCAATCAGCCCCAGCATTTT. Its protein product is CATSDPGTGFNQPQHF.

There are a few counts of this clone. The chain carries TRBV11-2 and TRBJ1-2, with D possibly matching TRBD1 (5 bases). Trimming left V 1 base short and J 4 bases short, with 10 bases between. CDR1 SGHAT and CDR2 FQNNGV come from the germline V gene. This CDR3 contains 14 residues. The CDR3 DNA sequence: TGTGCCAGCAGCTTAGGGTTGGGGGTCTATGGCTACACCTTC. It specifies CASSLGLGVYGYTF.

The gene calls are TRBV7-9 and TRBJ2-7; 10 bases line up with TRBD1. The germline CDR1 and CDR2 sequences are SEHNR and FQNEAQ (reference sequence). This CDR3 region has 15 residues. Trimming removed 1 base from V and 3 bases from J; junction bases left unmatched: 3. The DNA of the CDR3 is TGTGCCAGCAGCTTAGGGGACAGGGGTTACTACGAGCAGTACTTC. Its translation: CASSLGDRGYYEQYF. Supplemented by reference TRBV7-9 and TRBJ2-7, the full variable domain reads DTGVSQNPRHKITKRGQNVTFRCDPISEHNRLYWYRQTLGQGPEFLTYFQNEAQLEKSRLLSDRFSAERPKGSFSTLEIQRTEQGDSAMYLCASSLGDRGYYEQYFGPGTRLTVT.